This T cell receptor (beta chain) was documented in a study of T cells in Graves' hyperthyroidism and ophthalmopathy. Amplification of TCR beta CDR3 regions used RNA as the template. During a first-round RT-PCR of the TCR CDR3, the HTBI primer set was used. One entry per CDR3 protein results from TCRdb running MiXCR on the multiplex PCR reads. The table records about 530,000 distinct CDR3 sequences, 15% to 20% of them present only once. This clonotype occurred many times. The CDR3 has 13 amino acids. Germline lookup yields CDR1 SQVTM and CDR2 ANQGSEA. V was trimmed by 7 bases and J by 6 bases, leaving 15 bases between them.

This chain links TRBV29-1 with TRBJ2-2; D could derive from TRBD1 or TRBD2 (5 bases each). This clonotype originated in a woman between 18 and 29 years old with Graves' ophthalmopathy. Source material: blood. In nucleotides, the CDR3 is TGCAGCGGGGGCCGAGGGCTTGCCGGGGAGCTGTTTTTT. Its protein is CSGGRGLAGELFF.